The T cell receptor (beta chain) described here comes from a study of graft-versus-host responses after intestinal transplantation. Study-wide points: Early post-transplant falls in HvG clones accompanied the peak levels of circulating GvH clones. Individuals carrying graft-donor T cell macrochimerism showed high graft-versus-host to host-versus-graft clonal ratios in allografts. Marrow from the recipient contained GvH clones, some of which had appeared first in ileum or blood.

Sequencing used immunoSEQ multiplex PCR; TCRdb keeps in-frame clones, though not all of them. The sample shows just under 85,000 clones, roughly 90% of them seen only once. With regard to this clone: Its specificity is not known.

The receptor comes from a human donor who was the organ donor for an intestinal transplant. The material was unstimulated CD8+ T cells sorted from spleen or lymph node cells, obtained before transplant.

CDR3 region: CASSEGQERREQYF. Here the CDR3 DNA reads TGTGCCAGCAGTGAAGGACAGGAGCGGCGCGAGCAGTACTTC. The rearrangement links TRBV27 to TRBJ2-7; the match to TRBD1 covers 7 bases. The CDR3 is 14 residues long. Germline lookup yields CDR1 MNHEY and CDR2 SMNVEV (reference sequence). V lost 5 bases to trimming and J lost 6 bases; unmatched junction nucleotides: 10.